The 9 T cell receptor beta chains reported below all come from one sample, sequenced in a study of blood T cells in healthy people across ages. Then a second PCR, running about 6 to 11 cycles, was carried out with a sample-barcoded 5' primer and a J-beta primer mix. Each CDR3 protein gets one entry after TCRdb re-called the 5' RACE reads with MiXCR. The sample lists 1.5 million to 2 million distinct CDR3 sequences; about 30% were seen once. Material for sequencing was blood. Every receptor here comes from a woman aged 25 to 39 in good health.

V gene TRBV5-1 combines with J gene TRBJ1-1; D is ambiguous. The ends were cut back, 6 bases at V and 1 base at J, with 16 bases in the middle. Germline CDR1 SGHRS, CDR2 YFSETQ. The CDR3 has 15 residues. In DNA form, the CDR3 reads TGCGCCAGCACCCTTACGACCGCGGAGAACACTGAAGCTTTCTTT. It yields the protein CASTLTTAENTEAFF.

V and J are TRBV30 and TRBJ1-4, with 7 bases lining up with TRBD1. The germline V gene encodes CDR1 GTSNPN and CDR2 SVGIG (reference sequence). Trimming took 5 bases from V and 5 from J; bases not matched to a gene: 5. This CDR3 has 13 amino acids. CDR3 protein: CAWQKQGNEKLFF. The CDR3 bases are TGTGCCTGGCAAAAACAGGGGAATGAAAAACTGTTTTTT.

This clonotype was observed a handful of times. The chain carries TRBV7-2 and TRBJ2-1; TRBD2 is a possible D gene (5 bases). The CDR3 runs 15 residues. Trimming took off 4 bases at V and 1 base at J, with 11 bases between the two ends. Germline V gene lookup returns CDR1 SGHTA and CDR2 FQGNSA. The CDR3 DNA reads TGTGCCAGCAGCTATATTAGAGGGTCCTACAATGAGCAGTTCTTC. It translates to CASSYIRGSYNEQFF. Complete variable domain (other parts from reference TRBV7-2 and TRBJ2-1): GAGVSQSPSNKVTEKGKDVELRCDPISGHTALYWYRQSLGQGLEFLIYFQGNSAPDKSGLPSDRFSAERTGGSVSTLTIQRTQQEDSAVYLCASSYIRGSYNEQFFGPGTRLTVL.

This sequence joins TRBV7-6 and TRBJ2-7, with D perhaps TRBD2 (6 bases). The CDR3 consists of 15 residues. V was clipped by 1 base and J by 0 bases, with 10 bases between them. CDR1 and CDR2 from the germline V gene are SGHVS and FNYEAQ. This CDR3 is CASSLGEDNSYEQYF. Written as DNA, the CDR3 is TGTGCCAGCAGCTTAGGGGAGGACAACTCCTACGAGCAGTACTTC.

The chain links TRBV4-3 to TRBJ2-1; TRBD2 matches 7 bases. CDR1 LGHNA and CDR2 YSLEER come from the germline V gene. This CDR3 has 15 residues. With 3 bases clipped from V and 4 bases from J, the junction kept 6 bases outside the gene matches. CDR3 in amino acids: CASSHTTSEYNEQFF. The CDR3 coding sequence is TGCGCCAGCAGCCATACCACTAGCGAGTACAATGAGCAGTTCTTC.

Comments on this clonotype: A junction boundary mismatches the germline segment, possibly from a read error. The V and J genes are TRBV7-9 and TRBJ2-1; D possibly uses TRBD1 or TRBD2 (5 bases each). This CDR3 has 14 amino acids. Germline V lookup: CDR1 SEHNR, CDR2 FQNEAQ (reference sequence). The CDR3 DNA reads TGTGCCAGCAGCGGGGGAAGCTCCTACAATGATCAGTTCTTC. This gives the protein CASSGGSSYNDQFF. The variable domain in full, with the rest retrieved from reference TRBV7-9 and TRBJ2-1, is DTGVSQNPRHKITKRGQNVTFRCDPISEHNRLYWYRQTLGQGPEFLTYFQNEAQLEKSRLLSDRFSAERPKGSFSTLEIQRTEQGDSAMYLCASSGGSSYNDQFFGPGTRLTVL.

The rearrangement links TRBV5-1 to TRBJ2-5; D call uncertain. The CDR3 totals 15 residues. Germline loops: CDR1 SGHRS, CDR2 YFSETQ. V dropped 0 bases and J dropped 2 bases, with 11 bases sitting between them. Here the CDR3 reads CASSLAGNLQETQYF. In nucleotides, the CDR3 is TGCGCCAGCAGCTTGGCGGGTAATTTACAAGAGACCCAGTACTTC.

The chain links TRBV20-1 to TRBJ2-7, with 8 bases identical to TRBD2. The DNA end favors TRBJ2-5, so the J call may be wrong. The germline V gene encodes CDR1 DFQATT and CDR2 SNEGSKA (reference sequence). The CDR3 runs 15 residues. The CDR3 DNA reads TGCAGTGCTAGAGAGAGCGGGGGACCCGAAGAGACCCAGTACTTC. Its translation: CSARESGGPEETQYF.

This clonotype was observed a handful of times. The V and J genes are TRBV28 and TRBJ2-3, with TRBD2 matching over 7 bases. CDR3 length equals 16 residues. With 5 bases clipped from V and 0 bases from J, the junction kept 8 bases outside the gene matches. Germline loops: CDR1 MDHEN, CDR2 SYDVKM. CDR3 DNA sequence: TGTGCCAGCAGTCCCCCCGGGACTACTAGCACAGATACGCAGTATTTT. Translation: CASSPPGTTSTDTQYF.